The 16 T cell receptor beta chains reported below all come from one sample, sequenced in a study of patients and donors after allogeneic stem cell transplantation. TCRdb processed the RT-PCR reads anew with MiXCR; each CDR3 protein has one entry. This sample has about 40,000 distinct CDR3 sequences, with about 31% found just once. Sequenced: blood, either unsorted or a sorted T cell fraction (not recorded which). Source of these receptors: a human donor who was either an allogeneic HSCT recipient or a stem cell or donor lymphocyte infusion donor (not recorded which). It is not recorded whose cells these are; they may come from a transplant donor.

This chain uses TRBV5-1 with TRBJ1-1; 12 bases line up with TRBD1. Unmatched junction bases numbered 3, after V lost 0 bases and J lost 0 bases. The CDR3 loop spans 17 amino acids. The germline V gene encodes CDR1 SGHRS and CDR2 YFSETQ. The chain's CDR3 is CASSLGDRGPLNTEAFF. DNA of the CDR3: TGCGCCAGCAGCTTGGGGGACAGGGGGCCCCTGAACACTGAAGCTTTCTTT.

V is TRBV27 and J is TRBJ2-6; D assignment may be TRBD1 or TRBD2 (5 bases each). CDR1 is MNHEY, CDR2 SMNVEV, per germline (reference sequence). This CDR3 has 16 residues. V was shortened by 3 bases and J by 0 bases, with 9 bases between the two germline ends. The CDR3 DNA follows: TGTGCCAGCAGTTTTCAGGGAGTCTCTGGGGCCAACGTCCTGACTTTC. Translating it yields CASSFQGVSGANVLTF.

This sequence joins TRBV6-5 and TRBJ1-2; D may be TRBD1 (6 bases). Deletions cut 1 base from V and 8 bases from J, with 11 bases between. CDR1 MNHEY and CDR2 SVGAGI come from the germline V gene. The CDR3 covers 13 residues. CDR3 sequence (DNA): TGTGCCAGCAGTTACTACAGGGCATGGGGCTACACCTTC. Protein: CASSYYRAWGYTF.

Concerning this clonotype: Compared with germline, one end of the junction differs, possibly owing to a read error. The CDR3 sequence is CASSLRGRTPYEQYF. The CDR3 DNA reads as TGTGCCAGCAGTCTCAGGGGGCGTACCCCCTACGAGCAGTATTTC. The rearrangement joins TRBV28 to TRBJ2-7; 8 bases agree with TRBD1. The CDR3 is made up of 15 amino acids. Germline values: CDR1 MDHEN, CDR2 SYDVKM.

This clonotype was seen a handful of times. The chain links TRBV29-1 to TRBJ1-1; D might be TRBD1 (5 bases). Germline V gives CDR1 SQVTM, CDR2 ANQGSEA. V was cut by 4 bases and J by 5 bases, with 14 bases left in between. This CDR3 is built from 13 residues. CDR3 bases: TGCAGCGTTGTGGGACCAAGAAGGACTGAAGCTTTCTTT. Its protein product is CSVVGPRRTEAFF.

This clonotype has just a few counts. V and J are TRBV12-3 or TRBV12-4 and TRBJ1-3; D ambiguous. The CDR3 length is 17 residues. V was shortened by 3 bases and J by 0 bases, with 15 bases between the two germline ends. CDR3 sequence reads: CASSFLNGFSSGNTIYF. In DNA, the CDR3 is TGTGCCAGCAGTTTTCTCAACGGGTTCAGCTCTGGAAACACCATATATTTT.

V is TRBV12-3 or TRBV12-4 and J is TRBJ2-5; no reliable D call. There are 14 residues in the CDR3. Trimming left V 3 bases short and J 1 base short, with 9 bases between. The CDR3, as DNA: TGTGCCAGCAGTTTCGCCAGGACCCAAGAGACCCAGTACTTC. This encodes CASSFARTQETQYF.

This clonotype was counted many times. V usage is TRBV30 and J usage is TRBJ2-1, with D perhaps matching TRBD2 (6 bases). Trimming removed 1 base from V and 1 base from J, with 11 bases in between. Germline V gene lookup returns CDR1 GTSNPN and CDR2 SVGIG (reference sequence). The CDR3 is made up of 15 amino acids. The DNA of the CDR3 is TGTGCCTGGAGTGGGGACTCGCCATCCTACAATGAGCAGTTCTTC. Translating gives CAWSGDSPSYNEQFF.

The chain recombines TRBV28 with TRBJ2-7; a weak D match, TRBD1 (6 bases). The CDR3 has 14 amino acids. Germline V CDR1 and CDR2: MDHEN, SYDVKM. Trimming shortened V by 2 bases and J by 2 bases, and 10 bases separated the two germline ends. CDR3 loop: CASSLTGSPYEQYF. The CDR3 DNA is TGTGCCAGCAGTTTAACAGGGAGTCCCTACGAGCAGTACTTC.

This sequence joins TRBV20-1 and TRBJ2-1; tentatively, D is TRBD2 (7 bases). Germline loops: CDR1 DFQATT, CDR2 SNEGSKA (reference sequence). The CDR3 is made up of 15 amino acids. V lost 6 bases and J lost 3, with 18 bases in between. CDR3 bases: TGCAGTGCCCGCGCGGGGGCCTACAACTACAATGAGCAGTTCTTC. This sequence encodes CSARAGAYNYNEQFF.

The V gene is TRBV4-2, the J gene TRBJ1-3; D unclear. Deletions cut 0 bases from V and 0 bases from J, with 15 bases between. CDR1 is LGHNA, CDR2 YNFKEQ, per germline. This CDR3 is built from 18 residues. CDR3 residues: CASSQDKVGDTSGNTIYF. The CDR3 DNA follows: TGTGCCAGCAGCCAAGATAAGGTTGGAGACACCTCTGGAAACACCATATATTTT.

This clonotype was seen a single time. The chain is built from TRBV4-3 and TRBJ1-1, with TRBD1 as a possible D gene (5 bases). The V gene lost 1 base and the J gene lost 6 bases, with 15 bases spanning the gap. The CDR3 is made up of 15 amino acids. Per the germline V gene, CDR1 is LGHNA and CDR2 is YSLEER. In nucleotides, the CDR3 is TGCGCCAGCAGCCAAGTCAACCGGGGCCCCCCTGAAGCTTTCTTT. Its protein is CASSQVNRGPPEAFF.

This clonotype was counted only a few times. The chain recombines TRBV28 with TRBJ1-4; D not resolved. The CDR3 sequence is 15 residues long. Germline V lookup: CDR1 MDHEN, CDR2 SYDVKM. V lost 1 base and J 5 bases, leaving 11 bases between the germline ends. CDR3 region: CASSLYPDGNEKLFF. The CDR3 DNA reads TGTGCCAGCAGTTTATATCCGGACGGCAATGAAAAACTGTTTTTT.

This clonotype has ten or more counts. The chain is built from TRBV4-1 and TRBJ1-4; D ambiguous. Trimming cost V 0 bases and J 6 bases, with 11 bases left between them. CDR1 is MGHRA and CDR2 is YSYEKL in the germline V gene. This CDR3 contains 15 residues. The CDR3 DNA sequence: TGCGCCAGCAGCCAAGATGGATCGCGGGATGAAAAACTGTTTTTT. Amino acid sequence: CASSQDGSRDEKLFF.

This clonotype turned up a few times. This sequence joins TRBV4-1 and TRBJ1-3, with D possibly being TRBD1 (5 bases). V shed 4 bases and J shed 1 base, with 14 bases lying between them. The germline V gene encodes CDR1 MGHRA and CDR2 YSYEKL. CDR3 size: 16 residues. The DNA of the CDR3 is TGCGCCAGCAGCCTCGACAGAGGGAGATCTGGAAACACCATATATTTT. Its protein is CASSLDRGRSGNTIYF.

CDR3 bases: TGCAGCGTTAGCCACAGGGCGTCCACCGGGGAGCTGTTTTTT. Residues: CSVSHRASTGELFF. This rearrangement joins TRBV29-1 to TRBJ2-2; D perhaps matches TRBD1 (6 bases). Germline-derived CDR1 and CDR2 are SQVTM and ANQGSEA. The CDR3 runs 14 residues. The V gene lost 5 bases and the J gene lost 4 bases, with 14 bases spanning the gap.